These 17 T cell receptor beta chains share one sample of origin, sequenced in a study of CD8+CD57+ T cells in acquired aplastic anemia. Genomic DNA was employed as the template in profiling TCR beta VDJ and CDR3. TCRdb itself ran the reads through MiXCR, one entry per CDR3 protein. The data hold some 210,000 distinct CDR3 sequences, with 60% to 65% observed a single time. The specimen was sorted CD4+, CD8+, or CD8+CD57+ T cells (not recorded which) from PBMCs. These receptors were taken from a human donor in good health.

Comment on this clonotype: Compared with germline, one end of the junction differs, possibly owing to a read error. V is TRBV13 and J is TRBJ2-1, with D possibly matching TRBD1 (5 bases). Germline CDR1 and CDR2: PRHDT and FYEKMQ (reference sequence). This CDR3 contains 14 residues. The chain's CDR3 is CANSSGRVYNEQSF. In DNA form, the CDR3 reads TGTGCCAACAGTTCGGGCAGGGTCTACAATGAGCAGTCCTTC.

V usage is TRBV9 and J usage is TRBJ1-5; TRBD1 matches at 7 bases. The germline V gene encodes CDR1 SGDLS and CDR2 YYNGEE. Trimming took 4 bases from V and 7 from J; bases not matched to a gene: 11. The CDR3 spans 15 residues. In DNA form, the CDR3 reads TGTGCCAGCAGCCCATCGACAGGGCCGGGCCAGCCCCAGCATTTT. This encodes CASSPSTGPGQPQHF.

This sequence joins TRBV20-1 and TRBJ2-3, with TRBD2 matching 9 bases. The CDR3 covers 15 residues. Germline V gene lookup returns CDR1 DFQATT and CDR2 SNEGSKA (reference sequence). Losses at the gene ends were 3 bases for V and 2 bases for J; bases not matched to a gene: 6. DNA of the CDR3: TGCAGTGCTAGTGGGCGACTAGCGGTCACAGATACGCAGTATTTT. Translating it yields CSASGRLAVTDTQYF.

V gene TRBV24-1 combines with J gene TRBJ2-2; the D gene could be TRBD1 or TRBD2 (5 bases each). Germline V lookup: CDR1 KGHDR, CDR2 SFDVKD. This CDR3 region has 12 residues. The V gene lost 1 base and the J gene lost 11 bases, with 7 bases spanning the gap. CDR3 in DNA: TGTGCCACCAGTGATTTCCGGGGCGAGCTGTTTTTT. This codes for CATSDFRGELFF.

The chain combines TRBV20-1 with TRBJ1-3; D is ambiguous. CDR1 and CDR2 from the germline V gene are DFQATT and SNEGSKA (reference sequence). Trimming left V 6 bases short and J 7 bases short, with 10 bases between. This CDR3 is built from 11 residues. This chain's CDR3 is CSAHIRNTIYF. The CDR3 coding sequence is TGCAGTGCCCATATCAGGAACACCATATATTTT.

The V gene is TRBV4-1, the J gene TRBJ2-1, with 10 bases that match TRBD2. The V and J ends lost 1 base and 2 bases, in that order; junction bases with no gene match: 5. The germline V gene has CDR1 MGHRA and CDR2 YSYEKL. The CDR3 is 17 amino acids. CDR3 in DNA: TGCGCCAGCAGCCAAGGACTAGCGGGCAAGACCTACAATGAGCAGTTCTTC. The encoded protein is CASSQGLAGKTYNEQFF.

The rearrangement uses TRBV7-4 and TRBJ2-7; unclear D gene. The germline gives CDR1 SGHVT, CDR2 SQSDAQ. This CDR3 comprises 12 residues. The V gene lost 0 bases and the J gene lost 6 bases, with 6 bases spanning the gap. This chain's CDR3 is CASSLAQSEQYF. DNA for the CDR3: TGTGCCAGCAGCTTAGCGCAATCCGAGCAGTACTTC.

This clonotype has just a few counts. The CDR3: CAISESGRNTEAFF. As DNA, the CDR3 is TGTGCCATCAGTGAGTCCGGGCGTAACACTGAAGCTTTCTTT. This chain connects TRBV10-3 to TRBJ1-1; no definite D call. Trimming stripped 0 bases from V and 2 bases from J, with 7 bases between. This CDR3 contains 14 residues. In germline, CDR1 is ENHRY, CDR2 SYGVKD.

V is TRBV2 and J is TRBJ1-2; TRBD1 aligns across 11 bases. Germline V gives CDR1 SNHLY, CDR2 FYNNEI. The CDR3 has 20 residues. Trimming took 4 bases from V and 4 from J; bases not matched to a gene: 20. CDR3 protein: CASSAGTGGTMIPPPYGYTF. In DNA, the CDR3 is TGTGCCAGCAGTGCGGGGACAGGGGGAACTATGATTCCCCCCCCCTATGGCTACACCTTC.

This clonotype was seen many times. The V call is TRBV12-3 or TRBV12-4, the J call TRBJ2-7; the match to TRBD1 covers 7 bases. J gave up 5 bases and V 6 bases, and 10 bases lay outside the gene matches. The CDR3 has 14 amino acids. CDR3 coding DNA: TGTGCCAGCAGCATCACGGACAGGTCCCACGAGCAGTACTTC. It yields the protein CASSITDRSHEQYF.

This chain links TRBV20-1 with TRBJ2-5; D uncertain. The V and J ends lost 0 bases and 7 bases respectively, with 12 bases between them. From germline, CDR1 is DFQATT and CDR2 SNEGSKA (reference sequence). The CDR3 extends over 13 amino acids. CDR3 DNA sequence: TGCAGTGCTAGAGAGTGGCCCCCGGGGACCCAGTACTTC. Translating gives CSAREWPPGTQYF.

The chain recombines TRBV6-1 with TRBJ1-2; D is unresolved. Germline CDR1 is MNHNS and CDR2 is SASEGT. Between the trimmed V and J ends, which lost 3 bases and 3 bases, there was a span of 14 bases. This CDR3 is 15 amino acids long. In nucleotides, the CDR3 is TGTGCCAGCAGTGATCTCACAGCCGGAGACTATGGCTACACCTTC. It encodes CASSDLTAGDYGYTF.

The count of this clonotype is one. V gene TRBV4-3 combines with J gene TRBJ2-7; D perhaps matches TRBD2 (6 bases). Germline V gene lookup returns CDR1 LGHNA and CDR2 YSLEER. This CDR3 is 14 amino acids long. The V end lost 1 base, the J end lost 5 bases, and 12 bases lay between the germline ends. CDR3 in DNA: TGCGCCAGCAGCCAAGGCTTAGGAGGGAACGAGCAGTACTTC. Translation gives CASSQGLGGNEQYF.

The chain has TRBV20-1 and TRBJ2-7, with 7 bases matching TRBD1. J was trimmed by 3 bases and V by 4 bases; bases with no gene match: 6. CDR3 length: 13 residues. Looked up from germline, CDR1 is DFQATT and CDR2 is SNEGSKA (reference sequence). DNA of the CDR3: TGCAGTGCTACCGGGACAGTCGGCTACGAGCAGTACTTC. Translated: CSATGTVGYEQYF.

Regarding this clonotype: Being one base from a much bigger clone, this may be a read error. The chain couples TRBV7-9 to TRBJ1-1; the D gene is possibly TRBD1 (6 bases). Trimming left V 11 bases short and J 7 bases short, with 17 bases between. The germline CDR1 and CDR2 sequences are SEHNR and FQNEAQ (reference sequence). CDR3 size: 12 residues. In DNA form, the CDR3 reads TGTGCCGGGGGCCCATACGGTAATGAAGCTTTCTTT. Translated, it gives CAGGPYGNEAFF.

This clonotype was counted between two and nine times. This chain uses TRBV6-1 with TRBJ2-5, with 8 positions matching TRBD2. J gave up 5 bases and V 7 bases, and 9 bases lay outside the gene matches. This CDR3 contains 14 residues. Germline V CDR1 and CDR2: MNHNS, SASEGT. The chain's CDR3 is CASIERGGEETQYF. The CDR3, as DNA: TGTGCCAGCATAGAACGGGGGGGGGAGGAGACCCAGTACTTC.

Concerning this clonotype itself: This may arise from a read error, as a much more abundant clone is one base away. The conserved phenylalanine or tryptophan is not found at the CDR3 terminus, so this likely reflects a read error. The V and J genes are TRBV12-3 or TRBV12-4 and TRBJ1-1, with D unclear. The CDR3 has 13 amino acids. V lost 2 bases and J 4 bases, leaving 8 bases between the germline ends. The CDR3 here is CASSLWGSTEAFL. CDR3 bases: TGTGCCAGCAGTTTATGGGGTAGCACTGAAGCTTTCCTT.